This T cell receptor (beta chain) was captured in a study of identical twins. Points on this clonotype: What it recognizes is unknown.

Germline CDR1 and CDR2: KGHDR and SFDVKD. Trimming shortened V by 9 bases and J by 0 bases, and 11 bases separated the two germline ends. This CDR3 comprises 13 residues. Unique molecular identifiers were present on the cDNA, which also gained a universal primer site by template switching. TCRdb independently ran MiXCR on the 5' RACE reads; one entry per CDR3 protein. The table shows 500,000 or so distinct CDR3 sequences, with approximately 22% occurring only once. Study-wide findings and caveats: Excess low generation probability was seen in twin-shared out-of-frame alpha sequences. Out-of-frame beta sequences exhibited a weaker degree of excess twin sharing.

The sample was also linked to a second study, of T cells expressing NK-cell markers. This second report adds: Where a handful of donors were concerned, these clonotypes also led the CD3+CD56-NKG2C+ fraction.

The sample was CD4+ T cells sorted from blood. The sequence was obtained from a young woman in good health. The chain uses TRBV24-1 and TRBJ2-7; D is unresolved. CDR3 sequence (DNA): TGTGCCACCGTGTTGTGCCTCTCCTACGAGCAGTACTTC. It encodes CATVLCLSYEQYF.